The clone carrying this T cell receptor (beta chain) was observed a few times. These data come from a study of immune reconstitution after stem cell transplant in scleroderma. TCRdb fed the RT-PCR reads into MiXCR, producing one record per CDR3 protein. The repertoire consists of around 3,000 distinct CDR3 sequences, with just under 9% occurring once and the leading ten covering 9% to 10%. Germline assignment: CDR1 LNHNV and CDR2 YYDKDF (reference sequence). The trim removed 4 bases at V and 3 bases at J, leaving 2 bases unmatched. The CDR3 is 14 amino acids. The source is a female donor with systemic sclerosis. The genes are TRBV15 and TRBJ2-7, with 11 nucleotides matching TRBD1. Sample acquisition took place before or after autologous hematopoietic stem cell transplantation (not recorded which). The chain's CDR3 is CATSMGQGDYEQYF. Written as DNA, the CDR3 is TGTGCCACCAGCATGGGACAGGGGGACTACGAGCAGTACTTC.